What follows are 20 T cell receptor beta chains derived from one specimen sequenced in a study of cytomegalovirus exposure and HLA in healthy donors. Primers included in the PCR were 60 Vbeta and 13 Jbeta primers. The method was immunoSEQ multiplex PCR; TCRdb's version includes in-frame clones alone and lacks a portion of them. The sample lists 140,000 to 150,000 clones; around 79% were seen once. The source material was PBMCs. The receptors here all came from a man aged 35 to 55 in good health and CMV-seropositive.

J is TRBJ2-5 and V is TRBV29-1; 9 bases map to TRBD2. This CDR3 region has 13 residues. Losses at the gene ends were 3 bases for V and 7 bases for J; bases not matched to a gene: 6. Germline V gene lookup returns CDR1 SQVTM and CDR2 ANQGSEA. This chain's CDR3 is CSVESSGTGTQYF. The CDR3 region has the DNA TGCAGCGTTGAGTCTAGCGGGACGGGGACCCAGTACTTC.

The chain recombines TRBV7-3 with TRBJ1-2, with 9 nucleotides matching TRBD1. Germline V lookup: CDR1 SGHTA, CDR2 FQGTGA. V lost 3 bases, J lost 7 bases, and 9 bases stayed unmatched. This CDR3 has 15 amino acids. The CDR3 protein is CASSLGIQGAGGYTF. The CDR3 nucleotides are TGTGCCAGCAGCTTGGGGATACAGGGGGCAGGTGGCTACACCTTC. Complete variable domain (other parts from reference TRBV7-3 and TRBJ1-2): GAGVSQTPSNKVTEKGKYVELRCDPISGHTALYWYRQSLGQGPEFLIYFQGTGAADDSGLPNDRFFAVRPEGSVSTLKIQRTERGDSAVYLCASSLGIQGAGGYTFGSGTRLTVV.

The chain couples TRBV7-9 to TRBJ2-2; D call uncertain. Germline V CDR1 and CDR2: SEHNR, FQNEAQ (reference sequence). Trimming pared 5 bases from V and 3 bases from J, leaving 7 bases between. The CDR3 extends over 13 amino acids. The CDR3 DNA is TGTGCCAGCAGCCGGTGGTACACCGGGGAGCTGTTTTTT. It specifies CASSRWYTGELFF.

The chain joins TRBV18 to TRBJ1-1, with D maybe TRBD1 (6 bases). Trimming stripped 1 base from V and 4 bases from J, with 10 bases between. CDR3 length: 14 residues. Germline lookup yields CDR1 KGHSH and CDR2 LQKENI. Here the CDR3 DNA reads TGTGCCAGCTCACCACAAACAGGGCCCACTGAAGCTTTCTTT. It encodes CASSPQTGPTEAFF.

The chain carries TRBV10-1 and TRBJ2-5; maybe TRBD1 (6 bases). CDR1 is WNHNN, CDR2 SYGVQD, per germline (reference sequence). Trimming took off 5 bases at V and 7 bases at J, with 17 bases between the two ends. The CDR3 extends over 14 amino acids. CDR3 coding DNA: TGCGCCAGCAGTTCTACAGGGATTGGAGGGACCCAGTACTTC. Its protein product is CASSSTGIGGTQYF.

DNA of the CDR3: TGTGCCCACGGGGGGAGGATCTATTTCAATGAGCAGTTCTTC. It yields the protein CAHGGRIYFNEQFF. This chain connects TRBV21-1 to TRBJ2-1; the D call of TRBD2 is as the table states it, not checked on the DNA. TRBV21-1 is deemed a pseudogene. CDR3 length equals 14 residues.

The chain couples TRBV18 to TRBJ2-7; 10 bases match TRBD2. Trimming took 5 bases from V and 4 from J; bases not matched to a gene: 5. The germline CDR1 and CDR2 sequences are KGHSH and LQKENI. The CDR3 extends over 14 amino acids. The CDR3 coding sequence is TGTGCCAGCTCAACCGGGACTAGCGAGTACGAGCAGTACTTC. It encodes CASSTGTSEYEQYF.

The V gene is TRBV5-1, the J gene TRBJ2-6, with D perhaps matching TRBD1 (6 bases). The CDR3 sequence is 15 residues long. Germline CDR1 reads SGHRS; CDR2 reads YFSETQ. Trimming took off 4 bases at V and 2 bases at J, with 10 bases between the two ends. The CDR3 region has the DNA TGCGCCAGCAGCGAGGGGGTAACTGGGGCCAACGTCCTGACTTTC. Its protein product is CASSEGVTGANVLTF.

The chain joins TRBV28 to TRBJ1-4; no firm D call. From germline, CDR1 is MDHEN and CDR2 SYDVKM. The CDR3 spans 12 residues. Trimming stripped 1 base from V and 13 bases from J, with 10 bases between. CDR3 bases: TGTGCCAGCAGTTTATATAATCTCGGACTGTTTTTT. It translates to CASSLYNLGLFF.

The DNA for the CDR3 is TGTGCCAGCACGAGTGTGGGGGGGGACACTGAAGCTTTCTTT. Translated, it gives CASTSVGGDTEAFF. The gene calls are TRBV2 and TRBJ1-1; TRBD1 might be the D (5 bases). Trimming cost V 7 bases and J 3 bases, with 15 bases left between them. The CDR3 runs to 14 residues. Germline loops: CDR1 SNHLY, CDR2 FYNNEI.

This clone has just a few counts. V and J are TRBV4-1 and TRBJ2-7; tentatively, D is TRBD2 (5 bases). The V and J ends lost 3 bases and 5 bases respectively, with 11 bases between them. This CDR3 contains 13 residues. Germline CDR1 MGHRA, CDR2 YSYEKL. The CDR3 sequence is CASSQDPGNEQYF. The DNA of the CDR3 is TGCGCCAGCAGCCAGGACCCGGGGAACGAGCAGTACTTC.

The rearrangement uses TRBV7-8 and TRBJ1-1; TRBD1 might be the D (6 bases). CDR1 SGHVS and CDR2 FQNEAQ come from the germline V gene. The V gene lost 3 bases and the J gene lost 1 base, with 21 bases spanning the gap. The CDR3 runs to 18 residues. The DNA for the CDR3 is TGTGCCAGCAGCTTCCCCAGGGGAACTCTTTTTGGGAACACTGAAGCTTTCTTT. Its protein product is CASSFPRGTLFGNTEAFF.

This rearrangement joins TRBV7-9 to TRBJ2-1, with TRBD1 as a possible D gene (5 bases). Germline CDR1 and CDR2: SEHNR and FQNEAQ (reference sequence). V was trimmed by 1 base and J by 5 bases, leaving 9 bases between them. There are 14 residues in the CDR3. In nucleotides, the CDR3 is TGTGCCAGCAGCTTAGGGGGCTTGGACAATGAGCAGTTCTTC. Encoded protein: CASSLGGLDNEQFF.

V usage is TRBV4-1 and J usage is TRBJ1-4; TRBD1 matches at 9 bases. Per germline, CDR1 MGHRA and CDR2 YSYEKL. Trimming cost V 0 bases and J 3 bases; bases outside gene matches: 14. The CDR3 is 20 amino acids. In DNA, the CDR3 is TGCGCCAGCAGCCAAGACAAACCGGGACAGGGACATATTTCTAATGAAAAACTGTTTTTT. It yields the protein CASSQDKPGQGHISNEKLFF.

The V gene is TRBV30, the J gene TRBJ2-3; tentative D call: TRBD2 (5 bases). V was pared by 4 bases and J by 2 bases, with 16 bases between. Germline CDR1 GTSNPN, CDR2 SVGIG (reference sequence). The CDR3 runs to 15 residues. In nucleotides, the CDR3 is TGTGCCTGGACCCCCCAGCGGAGATACACAGATACGCAGTATTTT. This gives the protein CAWTPQRRYTDTQYF.

This clone was found once. The V call is TRBV4-1, the J call TRBJ1-4; 7 bases are a match to TRBD1. Per germline, CDR1 MGHRA and CDR2 YSYEKL. The V segment lost 1 base and the J segment 1 base; nucleotides outside the gene matches: 3. The CDR3 has 16 amino acids. Here the CDR3 DNA reads TGCGCCAGCAGCCAAGCCTGGACAGGAACTAATGAAAAACTGTTTTTT. It translates to CASSQAWTGTNEKLFF.

The chain recombines TRBV6-1 with TRBJ1-6; D possibly corresponds to TRBD1 (5 bases). In germline, CDR1 is MNHNS, CDR2 SASEGT. This CDR3 contains 16 residues. V gave up 3 bases and J gave up 9 bases, with 18 bases separating them. The CDR3, as DNA: TGTGCCAGCAGTGACGTCGGACCCGGGAGGGGTTCACCCCTCCACTTT. It codes for CASSDVGPGRGSPLHF.

The chain joins TRBV29-1 to TRBJ1-2; TRBD1 matches 8 bases. V trimming: 1 base; J trimming: 5 bases; junction bases outside the gene matches: 6. This CDR3 has 14 amino acids. Germline CDR1 is SQVTM and CDR2 is ANQGSEA. The CDR3 sequence is CSVEAAGGEYGYTF. CDR3 nucleotide sequence: TGCAGCGTTGAAGCGGCAGGGGGCGAGTATGGCTACACCTTC.

V and J are TRBV9 and TRBJ1-1, with D hard to call. The CDR3 is made up of 15 amino acids. The germline V and J ends were trimmed by 5 bases and 1 base, with 15 bases remaining between them. Germline V lookup: CDR1 SGDLS, CDR2 YYNGEE. This CDR3 is CASRANGGRNTEAFF. CDR3 DNA: TGTGCCAGCAGGGCTAACGGAGGGAGGAACACTGAAGCTTTCTTT.

The V and J genes are TRBV28 and TRBJ1-2; D may be TRBD1 (6 bases). V was trimmed by 7 bases and J by 3 bases, leaving 12 bases between them. In germline, CDR1 is MDHEN, CDR2 SYDVKM. There are 13 residues in the CDR3. Written as DNA, the CDR3 is TGTGCCAGCACCCCGGACAGCGACTATGGCTACACCTTC. Translated: CASTPDSDYGYTF.